One sample yielded the 19 T cell receptor beta chains listed below, sequenced in a study of T-cell reconstitution after alpha-beta-depleted transplantation in children. Preparation of the TCRbeta library used unique molecular identifiers. One entry per CDR3 protein, called by TCRdb with MiXCR from the PCR reads. In the table there are over 300,000 distinct CDR3 sequences, 10% to 13% of which are singletons. The sequencing used PBMCs from the stem cell graft donor, collected from the stem cell graft. These receptors were obtained from a human donor who donated a stem cell graft to a child with acute lymphoblastic leukemia.

The rearrangement links TRBV5-1 to TRBJ2-1; TRBD2 agrees at 8 bases. The germline V gene encodes CDR1 SGHRS and CDR2 YFSETQ. The CDR3 has 15 residues. V shed 6 bases and J 0 bases; nucleotides not matched to a gene: 5. The CDR3 DNA reads TGCGCCAGCATGCAACTAGCGGTCTCCTACAATGAGCAGTTCTTC. It encodes CASMQLAVSYNEQFF.

This chain uses TRBV5-1 with TRBJ2-3, with 12 bases identical to TRBD2. Germline V lookup: CDR1 SGHRS, CDR2 YFSETQ. With V trimmed by 6 bases and J by 2 bases, 7 bases remained unmatched. The CDR3 spans 16 residues. CDR3 nucleotides: TGCGCCAGCAATCTCGGGACTAGCGGGTACACAGATACGCAGTATTTT. As protein: CASNLGTSGYTDTQYF.

This clonotype was counted a few times. The chain employs TRBV20-1 and TRBJ2-7, with TRBD2 identical over 13 bases. The V gene end was trimmed by 3 bases and the J gene end by 5 bases; junction bases not matched to a gene: 13. This CDR3 is 17 amino acids long. CDR1 is DFQATT, CDR2 SNEGSKA, per germline (reference sequence). The CDR3 loop is CSARVSTSGRAADEQYF. Written as DNA, the CDR3 is TGCAGTGCTAGGGTTTCCACTAGCGGGAGGGCCGCGGACGAGCAGTACTTC.

This clonotype was seen at least ten times. This chain uses TRBV7-2 with TRBJ2-1; TRBD2 matches at 11 bases. Germline V gene lookup returns CDR1 SGHTA and CDR2 FQGNSA. This CDR3 has 15 amino acids. Germline trimming cut 5 bases from V and 5 bases from J; bases unmatched to any gene: 5. The CDR3 region is CASSTTSGINNEQFF. The CDR3 DNA follows: TGTGCCAGCAGCACGACTAGCGGGATAAACAATGAGCAGTTCTTC.

This clonotype appeared a few times. The rearrangement joins TRBV6-1 to TRBJ2-1, with D possibly called TRBD1 or TRBD2 (7 bases each). CDR1 is MNHNS, CDR2 SASEGT, per germline. The CDR3 totals 18 residues. Trimming shortened V by 5 bases and J by 0 bases, and 20 bases separated the two germline ends. The DNA of the CDR3 is TGTGCCAGCAGTCCCTCAGGGGGAGCGGGGAGCTCCTACAATGAGCAGTTCTTC. Translated, it gives CASSPSGGAGSSYNEQFF.

This chain connects TRBV20-1 to TRBJ2-1; D may be TRBD1 or TRBD2 (5 bases each). Germline values: CDR1 DFQATT, CDR2 SNEGSKA (reference sequence). The CDR3 covers 16 residues. The germline V and J ends were trimmed by 3 bases and 3 bases, with 18 bases remaining between them. CDR3 sequence (DNA): TGCAGTGCTAGGGAAGCCGGGACCAGCCTCTACAATGAGCAGTTCTTC. Translated, it gives CSAREAGTSLYNEQFF.

This chain uses TRBV7-9 with TRBJ2-1, with unresolved D. V was trimmed by 6 bases and J by 9 bases, leaving 15 bases between them. Germline V gives CDR1 SEHNR, CDR2 FQNEAQ (reference sequence). The CDR3 spans 13 residues. The CDR3: CASRGTSSSEQFF. The CDR3 DNA follows: TGTGCCAGCAGGGGCACAAGTTCGAGTGAGCAGTTCTTC.

V is TRBV20-1 and J is TRBJ2-6; D is perhaps TRBD1 (5 bases). From germline, CDR1 is DFQATT and CDR2 SNEGSKA (reference sequence). The germline V and J ends were trimmed by 7 bases and 2 bases, with 18 bases remaining between them. This CDR3 is 16 amino acids long. CDR3 in DNA: TGCAGTGGTGACGAACGTGGGGCGCCTGGGGCCAACGTCCTGACTTTC. Translated: CSGDERGAPGANVLTF.

As for this clonotype: A much larger clone sits a single nucleotide away, making a read error possible. This chain connects TRBV5-1 to TRBJ1-2, with D hard to call. CDR3 size: 16 residues. CDR1 SGHRS and CDR2 YFSETQ come from the germline V gene. The V end was cut by 4 bases, the J end by 2 bases, with 18 bases between. CDR3 nucleotide sequence: TGCGCCAGCAGCCAGCTATTAACAACAGCGAACTATGGCTACACCTTC. It translates to CASSQLLTTANYGYTF.

This clonotype turned up a few times. The gene calls are TRBV12-3 or TRBV12-4 and TRBJ2-3, with D hard to call. The CDR3 sequence is 20 residues long. V was pared by 6 bases and J by 2 bases, with 30 bases between. CDR3 region: CASSLPYGVTSIGHTDTQYF. CDR3 in DNA: TGTGCCAGCAGCCTCCCGTATGGGGTTACCTCCATAGGGCACACAGATACGCAGTATTTT.

Only a few counts were recorded for this clonotype. The chain joins TRBV18 to TRBJ2-2; 13 bases map to TRBD2. In germline, CDR1 is KGHSH, CDR2 LQKENI. The V and J ends lost 4 bases and 16 bases, in that order; junction bases with no gene match: 9. This CDR3 is built from 14 residues. CDR3 amino acids: CASSLYRTSGSWFF. The CDR3 DNA sequence: TGTGCCAGCTCACTCTACCGGACTAGCGGGAGTTGGTTTTTT.

The rearrangement links TRBV24-1 to TRBJ2-3; D gene unclear. CDR1 is KGHDR and CDR2 is SFDVKD in the germline V gene. Trimming left V 2 bases short and J 4 bases short, with 3 bases between. This CDR3 spans 12 amino acids. CDR3 in DNA: TGTGCCACCAGTGATTACCCAGATACGCAGTATTTT. Translating it yields CATSDYPDTQYF.

The chain uses TRBV27 and TRBJ1-1; D may be TRBD1 (6 bases). In germline, CDR1 is MNHEY, CDR2 SMNVEV (reference sequence). V was clipped by 4 bases and J by 0 bases, with 12 bases between them. The CDR3 contains 15 residues. The CDR3 DNA reads TGTGCCAGCAGTTGGTCAGGGGTGATGAACACTGAAGCTTTCTTT. Its translation: CASSWSGVMNTEAFF.

This clonotype was observed at least ten times. The V call is TRBV20-1, the J call TRBJ2-2; D possibly corresponds to TRBD2 (6 bases). Trimming removed 3 bases at V and 4 bases at J, with 21 bases between. The germline gives CDR1 DFQATT, CDR2 SNEGSKA (reference sequence). The CDR3 is made up of 17 amino acids. For the CDR3, the DNA is TGCAGTGCTAGTTCGGGCTATGCGGGACTGGGCACCGGGGAGCTGTTTTTT. Its protein product is CSASSGYAGLGTGELFF.

This clonotype was recorded a few times. This rearrangement joins TRBV6-2 or TRBV6-3 to TRBJ1-5; maybe TRBD1 (5 bases). The CDR3 sequence is 13 residues long. Germline lookup yields CDR1 MNHEY and CDR2 SVGEGT. The V gene lost 2 bases and the J gene lost 10 bases, with 12 bases spanning the gap. Here the CDR3 reads CASSYPMTVPQHF. CDR3 DNA sequence: TGTGCCAGCAGTTACCCGATGACAGTCCCCCAGCATTTT.

This rearrangement joins TRBV5-6 to TRBJ1-6, with 10 nucleotides matching TRBD1. From germline, CDR1 is SGHDT and CDR2 YYEEEE. Unmatched junction bases numbered 5, after V lost 4 bases and J lost 4 bases. The CDR3 consists of 16 residues. CDR3 coding DNA: TGTGCCAGCAGCGGGGACAGGGGAAAGTATAATTCACCCCTCCACTTT. Translation gives CASSGDRGKYNSPLHF.

In its sample, this clonotype was seen a few times. The J gene is TRBJ2-7, the V gene TRBV18, with 10 bases matching TRBD1. Looked up from germline, CDR1 is KGHSH and CDR2 is LQKENI. The CDR3 has 15 amino acids. V lost 6 bases, J lost 3 bases, and 8 bases stayed unmatched. CDR3 DNA: TGTGCCAGCTCCCGAGGGACAGGGGCATACTACGAGCAGTACTTC. It translates to CASSRGTGAYYEQYF.

The J gene is TRBJ2-7, the V gene TRBV5-1, with a tentative D call TRBD1 (5 bases). Germline-derived CDR1 and CDR2 are SGHRS and YFSETQ. Trimming stripped 0 bases from V and 7 bases from J, with 17 bases between. CDR3 length equals 15 residues. CDR3 in amino acids: CASSLEPGQGREQYF. The CDR3, as DNA: TGCGCCAGCAGCTTGGAGCCCGGGCAGGGCCGGGAGCAGTACTTC.

This rearrangement joins TRBV7-8 to TRBJ2-7; tentative D call: TRBD2 (6 bases). The V gene lost 5 bases and the J gene lost 6 bases, with 14 bases spanning the gap. The CDR3 consists of 13 residues. Germline CDR1 and CDR2: SGHVS and FQNEAQ. CDR3 nucleotides: TGTGCCAGCAGCCGCGAGGACTATTCCGAGCAGTACTTC. Translating it yields CASSREDYSEQYF.